This T cell receptor beta chain was sequenced in a study of cytomegalovirus exposure and HLA in healthy donors. The donors gave bone marrow, and they were healthy. The V and J ends lost 5 bases and 2 bases respectively, with 10 bases between them. The CDR3 runs 14 residues. Germline CDR1 MNHEY, CDR2 SVGAGI. Primers for the PCR totalled 60 Vbeta and 13 Jbeta. Clones were read by immunoSEQ multiplex PCR, and TCRdb kept only the in-frame ones, dropping some. The sample has 160,000 or so clones, approximately 80% seen once. This sequence originates from a woman between 18 and 29 years old in good health and CMV-seronegative. The genes are TRBV6-5 and TRBJ1-5; a possible D gene is TRBD1 (6 bases). The sample consisted of PBMCs. In DNA form, the CDR3 reads TGTGCCAGCAGTGAATCAGGGGGCAATCAGCCCCAGCATTTT. Protein product: CASSESGGNQPQHF.